This T cell receptor beta chain emerged from a study of shared clonotypes between healthy human individuals. Study-wide results and caveats: In having few donors, the study represented limited genetic and exposure-history diversity.

Each subset's genomic DNA was split evenly across several immunoSEQ plates. Profiling relied on immunoSEQ multiplex PCR, and the TCRdb table lists in-frame clones only, not all of them. Here the sample spans around 450,000 clones, around 79% being singletons. Only Caucasian adults living in Nashville, Tennessee served as donors. This clone was seen more than once but under ten times. The antigen remains undetermined. One junction end disagrees with the germline gene, perhaps due to a read error. CDR1 and CDR2 from the germline V gene are GTSNPN and SVGIG (reference sequence). This CDR3 spans 13 amino acids.

Sequenced input: PBMCs. This TCR derives from a woman aged 35 to 49 in good health. Some clones in this sample may be carry-over from other donors' samples. The chain combines TRBV30 with TRBJ1-1; 9 bases line up with TRBD1. CDR3 nucleotides: TGTGCCTGGGAAGGGAAGAGGACAGGGGAAGCTTCCTTT. Its protein product is CAWEGKRTGEASF.